The 10 T cell receptor beta chains given below trace back to one sample, sequenced in a study of radiotherapy plus CTLA-4 blockade in lung cancer. TCRdb's copy holds only in-frame clones and misses some; the assay was immunoSEQ multiplex PCR. The sample records roughly 59,000 clones, 72% being singletons. This specimen was peripheral blood, taken from a patient treated with radiotherapy plus ipilimumab. The origin of the receptors is a human donor with non-small cell lung cancer whose response to radiotherapy plus ipilimumab could not be evaluated.

The CDR3 region is CASSPVTGTDGYTF. The CDR3 nucleotides read TGTGCCAGCTCACCCGTGACAGGGACAGATGGCTACACCTTC. J is TRBJ1-2 and V is TRBV18; TRBD1 aligns across 7 bases. V gave up 3 bases and J gave up 6 bases; unmatched junction bases: 7. Per the germline V gene, CDR1 is KGHSH and CDR2 is LQKENI. The CDR3 runs to 14 residues.

The chain couples TRBV7-6 to TRBJ2-3; 10 nucleotides match TRBD2. Per the germline V gene, CDR1 is SGHVS and CDR2 is FNYEAQ. CDR3 size: 19 residues. The CDR3: CVSPPAAGGRGGPTDTQYF. CDR3 in DNA: TGTGTCTCCCCCCCCGCAGCGGGGGGGCGGGGGGGCCCCACAGATACGCAGTATTTT.

This chain connects TRBV27 to TRBJ2-5; TRBD2 matches 9 bases. Germline V gives CDR1 MNHEY, CDR2 SMNVEV (reference sequence). Germline trimming cut 3 bases from V and 4 bases from J; bases unmatched to any gene: 0. The CDR3 is 13 residues long. The CDR3 sequence: CASSFSGGETQYF. The DNA for the CDR3 is TGTGCCAGCAGTTTTAGCGGGGGAGAGACCCAGTACTTC.

V usage is TRBV2 and J usage is TRBJ2-5; 8 bases agree with TRBD1. Germline V gene sequence: CDR1 SNHLY, CDR2 FYNNEI. The CDR3 consists of 13 residues. V trimming: 6 bases; J trimming: 2 bases; junction bases outside the gene matches: 2. CDR3: CASSRQGQETQYF. CDR3 sequence (DNA): TGTGCCAGCAGCCGACAGGGGCAAGAGACCCAGTACTTC.

This clone was counted once. The chain links TRBV12-5 to TRBJ2-5, with D possibly TRBD2 on 6 matching bases. Deletions cut 3 bases from V and 2 bases from J, with 7 bases between. The CDR3 sequence is 13 residues long. Germline CDR1 and CDR2: LGHNT and FRNRAP. For the CDR3, the DNA is TGTGCTAGTGGTTTCGGGACTCAAGAGACCCAGTACTTC. Amino acid sequence: CASGFGTQETQYF.

Comment on this clone: The junction departs from germline at one end; a sequencing error may be responsible. The chain couples TRBV6-5 to TRBJ2-7; 7 positions agree with TRBD1. This CDR3 contains 13 residues. Per germline, CDR1 MNHEY and CDR2 SVGAGI. The CDR3 DNA follows: TGTGCCAGCAGTTACAGTGGAACAGGGGCATGGGACTTC. It specifies CASSYSGTGAWDF.

This sequence joins TRBV5-1 and TRBJ2-2, with a tentative D call TRBD1 (7 bases). CDR1 and CDR2 (germline): SGHRS, YFSETQ. The CDR3 extends over 16 amino acids. V was cut by 5 bases and J by 2 bases, with 16 bases left in between. CDR3 loop: CASSHSGGTNTGELFF. The CDR3 DNA follows: TGCGCCAGCAGTCATTCAGGGGGGACAAACACCGGGGAGCTGTTTTTT.

The V call is TRBV14, the J call TRBJ2-7; 8 bases agree with TRBD1. V trimming: 0 bases; J trimming: 4 bases; junction bases outside the gene matches: 8. Germline values: CDR1 SGHDN, CDR2 FVKESK. The CDR3 contains 16 residues. CDR3 amino acids: CASSQEWTGILYEQYF. In nucleotides, the CDR3 is TGTGCCAGCAGCCAAGAGTGGACAGGGATCCTTTACGAGCAGTACTTC. The whole variable domain, filled in from reference TRBV14 and TRBJ2-7, reads EAGVTQFPSHSVIEKGQTVTLRCDPISGHDNLYWYRRVMGKEIKFLLHFVKESKQDESGMPNNRFLAERTGGTYSTLKVQPAELEDSGVYFCASSQEWTGILYEQYFGPGTRLTVT.

The chain employs TRBV27 and TRBJ1-4, with D possibly being TRBD1 (5 bases). The germline gives CDR1 MNHEY, CDR2 SMNVEV (reference sequence). The CDR3 consists of 14 residues. Trimming removed 2 bases at V and 7 bases at J, with 11 bases between. CDR3 DNA: TGTGCCAGCAGTTTACTCCAAGGGGCTGAAAAACTGTTTTTT. This codes for CASSLLQGAEKLFF.

A remark on this clone: The same CDR3 also results from other DNA sequences found in this sample. V usage is TRBV11-2 and J usage is TRBJ1-1; TRBD1 aligns across 7 bases. Germline CDR1 SGHAT, CDR2 FQNNGV. There are 13 residues in the CDR3. After removal of 5 bases from V and 10 bases from J, the junction contained 10 bases not matched to a gene. CDR3 DNA sequence: TGTGCCAGCAGCCCGACAGGGCCTCCTCGAGCTTTCTTT. It translates to CASSPTGPPRAFF.